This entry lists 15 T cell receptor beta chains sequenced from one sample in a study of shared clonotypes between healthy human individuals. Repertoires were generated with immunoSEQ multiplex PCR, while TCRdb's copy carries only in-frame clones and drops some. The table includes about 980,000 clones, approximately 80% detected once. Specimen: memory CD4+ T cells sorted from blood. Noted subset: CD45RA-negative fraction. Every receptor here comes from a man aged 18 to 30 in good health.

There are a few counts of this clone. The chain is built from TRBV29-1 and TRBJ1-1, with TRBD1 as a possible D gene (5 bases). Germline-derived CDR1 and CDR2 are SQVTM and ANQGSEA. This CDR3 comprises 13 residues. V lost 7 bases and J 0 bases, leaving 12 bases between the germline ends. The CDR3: CSASTEMNTEAFF. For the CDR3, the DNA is TGCAGCGCCTCGACAGAGATGAACACTGAAGCTTTCTTT.

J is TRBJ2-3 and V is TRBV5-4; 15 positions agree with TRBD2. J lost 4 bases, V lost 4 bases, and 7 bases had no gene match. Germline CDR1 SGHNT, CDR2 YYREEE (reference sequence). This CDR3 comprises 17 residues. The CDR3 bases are TGTGCCAGCAGCCGAGGACTAGCGGGGGGGCGGGCAGATACGCAGTATTTT. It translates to CASSRGLAGGRADTQYF.

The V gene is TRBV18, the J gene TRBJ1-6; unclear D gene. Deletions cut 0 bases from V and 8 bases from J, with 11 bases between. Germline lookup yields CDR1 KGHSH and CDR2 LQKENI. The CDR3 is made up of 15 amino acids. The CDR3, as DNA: TGTGCCAGCTCACCACCGGAGGGTTTGGATTCACCCCTCCACTTT. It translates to CASSPPEGLDSPLHF.

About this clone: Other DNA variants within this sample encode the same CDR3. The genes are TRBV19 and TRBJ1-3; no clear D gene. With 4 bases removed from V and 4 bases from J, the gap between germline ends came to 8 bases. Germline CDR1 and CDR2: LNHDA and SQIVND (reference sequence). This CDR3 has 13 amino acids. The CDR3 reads CASSTTRGNTIYF. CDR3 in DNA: TGTGCCAGTAGTACGACACGGGGAAACACCATATATTTT.

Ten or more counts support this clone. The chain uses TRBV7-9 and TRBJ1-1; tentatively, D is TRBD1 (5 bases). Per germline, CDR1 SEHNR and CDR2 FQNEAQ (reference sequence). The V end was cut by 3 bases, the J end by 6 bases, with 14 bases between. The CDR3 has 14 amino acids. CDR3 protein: CASSFGGGSPEAFF. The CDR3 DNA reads TGTGCCAGCAGCTTCGGGGGGGGGAGCCCTGAAGCTTTCTTT.

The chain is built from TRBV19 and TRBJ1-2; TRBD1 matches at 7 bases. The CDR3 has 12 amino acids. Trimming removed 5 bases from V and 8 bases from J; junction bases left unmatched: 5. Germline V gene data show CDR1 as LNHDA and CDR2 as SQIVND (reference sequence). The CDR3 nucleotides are TGTGCCAGTAGTGCGGACAGGAACGGCTACACCTTC. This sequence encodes CASSADRNGYTF.

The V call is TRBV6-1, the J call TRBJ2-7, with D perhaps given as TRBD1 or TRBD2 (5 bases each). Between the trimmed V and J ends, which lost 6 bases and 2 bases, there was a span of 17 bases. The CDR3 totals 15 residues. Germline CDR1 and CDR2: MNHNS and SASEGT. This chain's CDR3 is CASSTIPGAAYEQYF. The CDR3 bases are TGTGCCAGCAGCACCATACCCGGGGCAGCCTACGAGCAGTACTTC.

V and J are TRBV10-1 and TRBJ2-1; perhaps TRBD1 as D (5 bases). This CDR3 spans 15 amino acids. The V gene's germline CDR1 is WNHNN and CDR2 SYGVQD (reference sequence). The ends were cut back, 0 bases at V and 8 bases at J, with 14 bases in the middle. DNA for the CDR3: TGCGCCAGCAGTGAGTCGTCCGGATCCAGGGATGAGCAGTTCTTC. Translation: CASSESSGSRDEQFF.

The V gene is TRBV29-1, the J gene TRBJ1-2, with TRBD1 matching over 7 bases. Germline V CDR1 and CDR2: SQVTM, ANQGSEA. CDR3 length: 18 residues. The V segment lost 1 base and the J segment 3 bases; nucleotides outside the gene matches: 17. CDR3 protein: CSVEGLGTASTRDYGYTF. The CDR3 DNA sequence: TGCAGCGTTGAAGGGCTAGGGACAGCTTCTACAAGGGACTATGGCTACACCTTC.

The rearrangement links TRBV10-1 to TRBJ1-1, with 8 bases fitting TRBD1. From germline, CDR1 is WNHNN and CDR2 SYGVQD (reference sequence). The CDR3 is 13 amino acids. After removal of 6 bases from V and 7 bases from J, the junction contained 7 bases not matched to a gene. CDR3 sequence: CASSHRGDSEAFF. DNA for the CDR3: TGCGCCAGCAGCCACAGGGGGGACAGTGAAGCTTTCTTT.

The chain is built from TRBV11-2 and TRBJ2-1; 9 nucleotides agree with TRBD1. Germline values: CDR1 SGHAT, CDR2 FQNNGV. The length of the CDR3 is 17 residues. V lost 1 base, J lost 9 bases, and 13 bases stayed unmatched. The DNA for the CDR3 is TGTGCCAGCAGCTTAGGGGCCCATCAACAGGGGGCCAGTGAGCAGTTCTTC. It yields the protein CASSLGAHQQGASEQFF.

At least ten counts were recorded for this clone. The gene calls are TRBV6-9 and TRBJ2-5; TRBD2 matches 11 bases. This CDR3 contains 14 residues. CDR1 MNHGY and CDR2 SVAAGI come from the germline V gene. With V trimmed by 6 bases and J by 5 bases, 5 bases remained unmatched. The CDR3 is CASRLAGGRETQYF. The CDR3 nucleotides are TGTGCCAGCAGGCTAGCGGGGGGTCGGGAGACCCAGTACTTC.

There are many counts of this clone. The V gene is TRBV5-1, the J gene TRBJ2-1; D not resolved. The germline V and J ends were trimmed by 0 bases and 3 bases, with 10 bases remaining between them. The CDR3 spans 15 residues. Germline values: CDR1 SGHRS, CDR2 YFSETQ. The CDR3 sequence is CASSLAAVFYNEQFF. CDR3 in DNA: TGCGCCAGCAGCTTGGCCGCGGTATTCTACAATGAGCAGTTCTTC.

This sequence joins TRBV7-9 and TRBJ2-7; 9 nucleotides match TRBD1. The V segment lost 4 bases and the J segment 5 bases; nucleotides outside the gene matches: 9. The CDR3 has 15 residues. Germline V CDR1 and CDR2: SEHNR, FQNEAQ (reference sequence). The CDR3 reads CASSSPPGQGDEQYF. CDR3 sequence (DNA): TGTGCCAGCAGCTCCCCCCCGGGACAGGGAGACGAGCAGTACTTC. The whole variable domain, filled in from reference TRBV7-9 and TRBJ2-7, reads DTGVSQNPRHKITKRGQNVTFRCDPISEHNRLYWYRQTLGQGPEFLTYFQNEAQLEKSRLLSDRFSAERPKGSFSTLEIQRTEQGDSAMYLCASSSPPGQGDEQYFGPGTRLTVT.

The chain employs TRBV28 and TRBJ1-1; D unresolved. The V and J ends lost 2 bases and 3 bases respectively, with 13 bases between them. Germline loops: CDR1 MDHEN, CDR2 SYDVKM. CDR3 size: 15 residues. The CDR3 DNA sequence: TGTGCCAGCAGTTTAGGGGTGCCAGGAGACACTGAAGCTTTCTTT. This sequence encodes CASSLGVPGDTEAFF. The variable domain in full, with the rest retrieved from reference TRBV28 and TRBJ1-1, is DVKVTQSSRYLVKRTGEKVFLECVQDMDHENMFWYRQDPGLGLRLIYFSYDVKMKEKGDIPEGYSVSREKKERFSLILESASTNQTSMYLCASSLGVPGDTEAFFGQGTRLTVV.